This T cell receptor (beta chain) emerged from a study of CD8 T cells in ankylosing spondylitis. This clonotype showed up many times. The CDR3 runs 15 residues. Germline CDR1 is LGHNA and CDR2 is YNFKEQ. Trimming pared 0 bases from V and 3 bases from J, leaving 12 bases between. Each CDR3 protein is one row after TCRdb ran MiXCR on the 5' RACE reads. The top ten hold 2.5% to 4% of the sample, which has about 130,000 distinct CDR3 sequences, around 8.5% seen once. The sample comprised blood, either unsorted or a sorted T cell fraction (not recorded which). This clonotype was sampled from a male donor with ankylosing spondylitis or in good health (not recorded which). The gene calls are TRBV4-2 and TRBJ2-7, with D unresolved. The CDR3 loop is CASSQDSSPDYEQYF. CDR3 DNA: TGTGCCAGCAGCCAAGATTCGTCGCCGGACTACGAGCAGTACTTC.